A selection of T cell receptor beta chains follows, all from one sample in a study of tumor-infiltrating lymphocytes in oesophageal squamous cell carcinoma. TCRdb recomputed calls from the reads with MiXCR, one row per CDR3 protein. The top ten hold about three fifths of the sample, which has approximately 11,000 distinct CDR3 sequences, about three fifths seen once. Specimen: blood. These TCRs come from a female donor with esophageal squamous cell carcinoma. Both conserved end residues are trimmed from each CDR3.

TRBV10-3,TRBJ2-5,AIKGGSGNEQY
TRBV7-2,TRBJ2-7,ASSLSEYEQY
TRBV7-4,NA,ASSLTSSSGGELF
TRBV7-6,TRBJ1-1,ASSLGSAGVGGGYTEAF
TRBV4-1,TRBJ2-7,ASSQPSGQGAYEQY
TRBV7-8,TRBJ2-1,ASSQRDSSYNEQF
TRBV7-2,NA,ASSFMTSGINEQF
TRBV7-2,TRBJ2-5,ASSFFGEETQY
TRBV27,TRBJ2-3,ASNRQGNTDTQY
TRBV7-2,NA,ASSLFLGGATYEQY
TRBV6-6,NA,ASSYSTVGNEQF
TRBV28,TRBJ2-7,ASSLPSEGGYNEQY
TRBV11-2,TRBJ2-5,ASRGGSWAQETQY
TRBV7-6,TRBJ2-5,ASSTRTEETQY
TRBV7-2,NA,ASSLSRPAGEQF
TRBV6-1,NA,ASSRTGDYGYT
TRBV6-1,TRBJ2-7,ASNRGLAGVVEQY
TRBV9,TRBJ1-1,ASSVSGRETEAF
TRBV7-4,TRBJ1-1,ASSLVQDTEAF
TRBV28,TRBJ2-7,ASRLNDGPYEQY
TRBV7-3,NA,ASSRKAGGPRDEQF
TRBV12-5,NA,ASGPGREQY